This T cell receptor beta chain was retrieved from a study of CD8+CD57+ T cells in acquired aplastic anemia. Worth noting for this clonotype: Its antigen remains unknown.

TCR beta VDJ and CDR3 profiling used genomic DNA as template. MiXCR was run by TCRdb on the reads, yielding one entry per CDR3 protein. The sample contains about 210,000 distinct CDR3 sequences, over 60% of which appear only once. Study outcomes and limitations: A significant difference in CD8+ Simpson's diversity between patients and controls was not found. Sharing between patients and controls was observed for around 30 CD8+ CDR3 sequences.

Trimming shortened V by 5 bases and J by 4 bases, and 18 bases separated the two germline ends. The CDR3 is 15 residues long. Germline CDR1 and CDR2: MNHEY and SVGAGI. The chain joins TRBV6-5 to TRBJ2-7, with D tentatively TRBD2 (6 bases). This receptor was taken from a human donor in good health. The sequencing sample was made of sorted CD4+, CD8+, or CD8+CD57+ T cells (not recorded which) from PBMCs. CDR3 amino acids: CASSPYSGGAYEQYF. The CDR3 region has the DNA TGTGCCAGCAGTCCATATAGCGGCGGCGCGTACGAGCAGTACTTC.